This T cell receptor beta chain appears in the sequencing data of a study of blood T cells in healthy people across ages. Overall study results and limits: As age increased, TCR beta diversity per million T cells fell in a roughly linear fashion.

On this clonotype itself: The antigen is unknown.

Combining a sample-barcoded 5' primer with a J-beta primer mix, a second PCR ran for roughly 7 to 11 cycles. Each cDNA molecule was tagged by a template-switch adaptor that had 12 random nucleotides. TCRdb fed the 5' RACE reads into MiXCR, producing one record per CDR3 protein. In the table there are around 520,000 distinct CDR3 sequences, around a quarter of which are singletons. The CDR3 consists of 13 residues. There were at least 5.5 micrograms of total RNA extracted from every sample. These same data were also listed under a study on T cells of mothers and their children. From that second work: Mothers and children who were related shared slightly more overlap than unrelated pairs, but not significantly more.

The sequenced sample consisted of blood. V and J are TRBV12-3 or TRBV12-4 and TRBJ2-1; 7 bases align to TRBD1. TRBJ2-7 explains the end of the DNA better; the J call may be wrong. The origin of this receptor is a boy younger than 10 in good health. The CDR3 spells CASSSHDRDEQYF. The CDR3, as DNA: TGTGCCAGCAGTTCCCATGACAGGGACGAGCAGTACTTC.